The 15 T cell receptor beta chains given below trace back to one sample, sequenced in a study of OX40 agonist ivuxolimab in advanced cancers. Clones were sequenced by immunoSEQ multiplex PCR, and TCRdb holds only the in-frame ones, with some missing. The sample carries 95,000 to 100,000 clones, about 92% recorded once. Material: CD4+ or CD8+ T cells sorted from blood, obtained in a trial of the OX40 agonist ivuxolimab. The receptor set was obtained from an adult with an advanced solid tumor such as melanoma, head and neck, liver or kidney cancer.

This clone was picked up a small number of times. The chain uses TRBV7-2 and TRBJ1-2; 7 bases match TRBD1. This CDR3 has 13 residues. The V gene's germline CDR1 is SGHTA and CDR2 FQGNSA. J was trimmed by 3 bases and V by 5 bases; bases with no gene match: 3. The CDR3 nucleotides are TGTGCCAGCAGCCCGGACAGGCACTATGGCTACACCTTC. Translated, it gives CASSPDRHYGYTF.

V and J are TRBV4-1 and TRBJ2-7, with 8 bases aligning to TRBD1. With V trimmed by 2 bases and J by 4 bases, 10 bases remained unmatched. Per the germline V gene, CDR1 is MGHRA and CDR2 is YSYEKL. The length of the CDR3 is 16 residues. The CDR3 spells CASSQSYLGQAYEQYF. The CDR3 DNA reads as TGCGCCAGCAGCCAATCATACTTGGGACAGGCTTACGAGCAGTACTTC.

The chain combines TRBV2 with TRBJ2-1, with 7 bases matching TRBD1. Trimming at V came to 6 bases and at J to 7 bases, leaving 12 bases not matched to a gene. This CDR3 region has 15 residues. Germline assignment: CDR1 SNHLY and CDR2 FYNNEI. The CDR3 here is CASRNRQGVRNEQFF. The CDR3 DNA reads TGTGCCAGCAGGAACCGACAGGGTGTGAGGAATGAGCAGTTCTTC.

This clone has just a few counts. This chain uses TRBV19 with TRBJ1-5; 11 nucleotides agree with TRBD1. The CDR3 contains 14 residues. Trimming removed 6 bases from V and 7 bases from J; junction bases left unmatched: 5. In germline, CDR1 is LNHDA, CDR2 SQIVND (reference sequence). CDR3 bases: TGTGCCAGTAGCCGGACAGGGGGCGGGCAGCCCCAGCATTTT. Residues: CASSRTGGGQPQHF.

This chain links TRBV6-6 with TRBJ1-3; D may be TRBD1 (6 bases). This CDR3 contains 14 residues. In germline, CDR1 is MNHNY, CDR2 SVGAGI (reference sequence). V was clipped by 6 bases and J by 7 bases, with 16 bases between them. The DNA for the CDR3 is TGTGCCAGCAGACTCATTACAGGGATTAACACCATATATTTT. It codes for CASRLITGINTIYF.

CDR3 residues: CASSRSGRPAKSSYNEQFF. The CDR3 nucleotides read TGTGCCAGCAGCCGAAGCGGGAGGCCCGCCAAAAGCTCCTACAATGAGCAGTTCTTC. The genes are TRBV7-9 and TRBJ2-1, with 9 positions matching TRBD2. Germline trimming cut 5 bases from V and 0 bases from J; bases unmatched to any gene: 14. The CDR3 totals 19 residues. Germline V CDR1 and CDR2: SEHNR, FQNEAQ (reference sequence). The whole variable domain, filled in from reference TRBV7-9 and TRBJ2-1, reads DTGVSQNPRHKITKRGQNVTFRCDPISEHNRLYWYRQTLGQGPEFLTYFQNEAQLEKSRLLSDRFSAERPKGSFSTLEIQRTEQGDSAMYLCASSRSGRPAKSSYNEQFFGPGTRLTVL.

The chain uses TRBV7-9 and TRBJ2-2; 7 bases line up with TRBD1. Per the germline V gene, CDR1 is SEHNR and CDR2 is FQNEAQ (reference sequence). V dropped 1 base and J dropped 4; count of bases not matched to a gene: 9. The CDR3 is made up of 17 amino acids. CDR3 nucleotides: TGTGCCAGCAGCTTAGTACGCACCGGGACAGTCACCGGGGAGCTGTTTTTT. Its protein is CASSLVRTGTVTGELFF.

The chain joins TRBV7-9 to TRBJ1-2, with a weak D call TRBD1 (5 bases). Trimming removed 1 base at V and 4 bases at J, with 13 bases between. This CDR3 spans 15 amino acids. Germline CDR1 and CDR2: SEHNR and FQNEAQ (reference sequence). The CDR3 sequence is CASSLDGGTGYGYTF. CDR3 nucleotides: TGTGCCAGCAGCTTAGACGGAGGGACCGGCTATGGCTACACCTTC.

This chain uses TRBV29-1 with TRBJ2-3; perhaps D is TRBD1 or TRBD2 (5 bases each). The CDR3 is 16 amino acids. Germline V lookup: CDR1 SQVTM, CDR2 ANQGSEA. V was pared by 5 bases and J by 0 bases, with 18 bases between. Here the CDR3 DNA reads TGCAGCGTTCGTGGGACGGAGAGAAAGAGCACAGATACGCAGTATTTT. Protein sequence: CSVRGTERKSTDTQYF.

In DNA form, the CDR3 reads TGCGCCAGCAGAAGCATAGTGGGAGGGCCCTACAATGAGCAGTTCTTC. The encoded protein is CASRSIVGGPYNEQFF. This chain links TRBV5-1 with TRBJ2-1, with TRBD2 matching over 7 bases. The CDR3 sequence is 16 residues long. V dropped 5 bases and J dropped 2; count of bases not matched to a gene: 10. CDR1 is SGHRS and CDR2 is YFSETQ in the germline V gene.

The genes are TRBV11-3 and TRBJ2-4; D is unclear. This CDR3 is 16 amino acids long. Germline loops: CDR1 SGHNT, CDR2 YENEEA. V was clipped by 1 base and J by 0 bases, with 10 bases between them. The CDR3 DNA sequence: TGTGCCAGCAGCTTAGGCCGGATACTAGCCAAAAACATTCAGTACTTC. This translates into CASSLGRILAKNIQYF.

The V call is TRBV4-3, the J call TRBJ2-3, with D unresolved. Germline CDR1 reads LGHNA; CDR2 reads YSLEER. The CDR3 totals 15 residues. Trimming shortened V by 2 bases and J by 0 bases, and 9 bases separated the two germline ends. The CDR3: CASSQYRSSTDTQYF. As DNA, the CDR3 is TGCGCCAGCAGCCAATACCGATCTAGCACAGATACGCAGTATTTT.

V gene TRBV18 combines with J gene TRBJ1-1; D gene unclear. The germline CDR1 and CDR2 sequences are KGHSH and LQKENI. Between the trimmed V and J ends, which lost 4 bases and 5 bases, there was a span of 11 bases. CDR3 length: 13 amino acids. In DNA, the CDR3 is TGTGCCAGCTCACGACTTGCTGATACTGAAGCTTTCTTT. Amino acids: CASSRLADTEAFF.

The rearrangement uses TRBV25-1 and TRBJ1-4; possibly TRBD1 for D (6 bases). V was shortened by 1 base and J by 7 bases, with 13 bases between the two germline ends. The germline V gene has CDR1 MGHDK and CDR2 SYGVNS. The CDR3 has 15 amino acids. The CDR3 protein is CASSEWSGGGEKLFF. Here the CDR3 DNA reads TGTGCCAGCAGTGAATGGTCGGGGGGCGGTGAAAAACTGTTTTTT.

This clone came up a few times. This chain joins TRBV7-8 and TRBJ1-2, with D unclear. The V gene's germline CDR1 is SGHVS and CDR2 FQNEAQ. V lost 6 bases and J 5 bases, leaving 19 bases between the germline ends. The CDR3 has 15 residues. The CDR3 DNA reads as TGTGCCAGCAGTCTAGGACGGCAGACCCGATATGGCTACACCTTC. Residues: CASSLGRQTRYGYTF.